The present TCR beta chain was sequenced within a study of Graves' ophthalmopathy and Graves' hyperthyroidism. The V and J ends lost 8 bases and 4 bases respectively, with 15 bases between them. This CDR3 contains 12 residues. The germline V gene has CDR1 DFQATT and CDR2 SNEGSKA (reference sequence). In the case of this clonotype: Given a much more abundant clone one base away, this may be a read error.

From RNA, the CDR3 regions of TCR beta chains were amplified and sequenced. First-round RT-PCR employed HTBI primers, with a second-round multiplex PCR after it. TCRdb processed the multiplex PCR reads anew with MiXCR; each CDR3 protein has one entry. The sample gives approximately 700,000 distinct CDR3 sequences, about 38% of which show up once; under 3.5% is in the top ten. A duration under 3 months, NOSPECS ≥4, CAS ≥3 and moderate-to-severe activity characterized the donors with ophthalmopathy. The chain uses TRBV20-1 and TRBJ2-7; possible D gene TRBD2, 5 bases. Sequencing was performed on peripheral blood. This receptor was obtained from an adult man with Graves' ophthalmopathy. The CDR3 is CSTAVGDYEQYF. The CDR3 DNA follows: TGCAGTACTGCCGTGGGAGATTACGAGCAGTACTTC.